This T cell receptor (beta chain) appears in the sequencing data of a study of control samples from healthy donors and cancer patients. V shed 0 bases and J 1 base; nucleotides not matched to a gene: 6. Per germline, CDR1 MNHEY and CDR2 SVGEGT. This CDR3 is 18 amino acids long. Only in-frame clones appear in the TCRdb table, and some are missing; sequencing was by immunoSEQ multiplex PCR. This sample carries 90,000 to 150,000 clones, roughly 92% of them seen once, and the ten largest clones take 7.8%. The sample taken for sequencing was blood. The rearrangement links TRBV6-2 or TRBV6-3 to TRBJ1-6; the match to TRBD1 covers 7 bases. The receptor's source is a woman between 18 and 29 years old in good health. DNA of the CDR3: TGTGCCAGCAGTTACTCGTCTGGGACAGCGTCCTATAATTCACCCCTCCACTTT. It is translated as CASSYSSGTASYNSPLHF.